Below, 30 T cell receptor beta chains from the same sample are listed, as sequenced in a study of blood T cell repertoires in COVID-19. The repertoire was sequenced with immunoSEQ multiplex PCR; TCRdb's copy has only in-frame clones and lacks some. The sample includes about 42,000 clones, about 89% of them seen just once. Sequenced material: peripheral blood. The origin of the receptors is a human donor in a cohort sampled during active COVID-19.

V is TRBV9 and J is TRBJ1-3; D possibly corresponds to TRBD1 (5 bases). This CDR3 has 14 residues. CDR1 and CDR2 (germline): SGDLS, YYNGEE. V lost 0 bases, J lost 1 base, and 5 bases lay in between. As DNA, the CDR3 is TGTGCCAGCAGCGTAGCAGGGTCTGGAAACACCATATATTTT. As protein: CASSVAGSGNTIYF.

This chain joins TRBV9 and TRBJ2-7; 9 bases map to TRBD1. Losses at the gene ends were 5 bases for V and 2 bases for J; bases not matched to a gene: 5. From germline, CDR1 is SGDLS and CDR2 YYNGEE. The CDR3 sequence is 14 residues long. Written as DNA, the CDR3 is TGTGCCAGCAGTGACAGGGGGGATGCCTACGAGCAGTACTTC. Amino acid sequence: CASSDRGDAYEQYF.

The V gene is TRBV4-3, the J gene TRBJ1-5, with 7 bases matching TRBD1. Germline V gives CDR1 LGHNA, CDR2 YSLEER. With 0 bases clipped from V and 5 bases from J, the junction kept 7 bases outside the gene matches. CDR3 length: 16 amino acids. CDR3 coding DNA: TGCGCCAGCAGCCAAGATGCCACAGGGGATTATCAGCCCCAGCATTTT. Protein: CASSQDATGDYQPQHF.

The chain recombines TRBV12-3 or TRBV12-4 with TRBJ2-5, with a possible D match to TRBD1 (6 bases). V was shortened by 7 bases and J by 8 bases, with 11 bases between the two germline ends. This CDR3 has 11 amino acids. The CDR3 spells CASTQGSTQYF. For the CDR3, the DNA is TGTGCCAGCACCCAGGGGTCAACCCAGTACTTC.

The chain recombines TRBV6-5 with TRBJ1-5, with 10 positions matching TRBD1. CDR1 and CDR2 from the germline V gene are MNHEY and SVGAGI. J lost 7 bases, V lost 0 bases, and 6 bases had no gene match. The CDR3 has 16 amino acids. This CDR3 is CASSYSGQGTGQPQHF. CDR3 bases: TGTGCCAGCAGTTACTCGGGACAGGGGACAGGACAGCCCCAGCATTTT.

A few counts support this clone. V gene TRBV19 combines with J gene TRBJ1-6, with 7 bases that match TRBD1. Germline V gene lookup returns CDR1 LNHDA and CDR2 SQIVND (reference sequence). This CDR3 is built from 15 residues. Trimming took 5 bases from V and 3 from J; bases not matched to a gene: 4. CDR3 sequence reads: CASSPRDSYNSPLHF. The DNA of the CDR3 is TGTGCCAGTAGTCCTCGGGACAGCTATAATTCACCCCTCCACTTT.

The rearrangement uses TRBV4-3 and TRBJ2-7; 7 nucleotides agree with TRBD1. CDR3 length: 15 amino acids. The trim removed 4 bases at V and 1 base at J, leaving 7 bases unmatched. The germline V gene encodes CDR1 LGHNA and CDR2 YSLEER. CDR3 sequence reads: CASSLSQGQSYEQYF. The CDR3 region has the DNA TGCGCCAGCAGCCTTTCACAGGGGCAATCCTACGAGCAGTACTTC.

The V call is TRBV5-4, the J call TRBJ2-6; D remains ambiguous. V was clipped by 0 bases and J by 0 bases, with 10 bases between them. Germline CDR1 SGHNT, CDR2 YYREEE (reference sequence). The CDR3 contains 17 residues. CDR3 region: CASSLDRALSGANVLTF. The CDR3 nucleotides read TGTGCCAGCAGCTTGGATCGTGCGCTCTCTGGGGCCAACGTCCTGACTTTC.

The chain has TRBV4-3 and TRBJ2-7; TRBD2 aligns across 12 bases. Germline V lookup: CDR1 LGHNA, CDR2 YSLEER. V was clipped by 0 bases and J by 2 bases; unmatched bases: 8. This CDR3 has 18 amino acids. Written as DNA, the CDR3 is TGCGCCAGCAGCCAAGAGTTGACTAGCGGGGGTGCGGCCTACGAGCAGTACTTC. The encoded protein is CASSQELTSGGAAYEQYF.

The genes are TRBV25-1 and TRBJ1-5; maybe TRBD1 (5 bases). The CDR3 consists of 14 residues. Per germline, CDR1 MGHDK and CDR2 SYGVNS. The V end was cut by 3 bases, the J end by 3 bases, with 9 bases between. The CDR3 DNA reads as TGTGCCAGCAGTGATACAGGTAACAATCAGCCCCAGCATTTT. Translating it yields CASSDTGNNQPQHF.

V and J are TRBV5-6 and TRBJ1-5, with no clear D. The ends were cut back, 0 bases at V and 1 base at J, with 8 bases in the middle. Germline CDR1 and CDR2: SGHDT and YYEEEE. CDR3 size: 15 residues. The CDR3 here is CASSLGTGSNQPQHF. CDR3 coding DNA: TGTGCCAGCAGCTTGGGGACGGGAAGCAATCAGCCCCAGCATTTT.

The genes are TRBV25-1 and TRBJ2-7; 9 bases agree with TRBD1. V was clipped by 3 bases and J by 7 bases; unmatched bases: 13. The CDR3 length is 16 residues. Per germline, CDR1 MGHDK and CDR2 SYGVNS. The CDR3 bases are TGTGCCAGCAGTGATCATCTGGGACAGGGCACGGGTGAGCAGTACTTC. Protein sequence: CASSDHLGQGTGEQYF.

J is TRBJ1-1 and V is TRBV19; D call uncertain. The CDR3 contains 16 residues. V was trimmed by 4 bases and J by 1 base, leaving 16 bases between them. In germline, CDR1 is LNHDA, CDR2 SQIVND (reference sequence). CDR3 DNA sequence: TGTGCCAGTAGTAGTACCCTGAGGATGAAGAACACTGAAGCTTTCTTT. Translating gives CASSSTLRMKNTEAFF.

The chain is built from TRBV11-2 and TRBJ1-1; no firm D call. The V gene's germline CDR1 is SGHAT and CDR2 FQNNGV. The CDR3 consists of 13 residues. Trimming took off 1 base at V and 1 base at J, with 4 bases between the two ends. This chain's CDR3 is CASSLGQNTEAFF. Here the CDR3 DNA reads TGTGCCAGCAGCTTAGGACAGAACACTGAAGCTTTCTTT.

The chain is built from TRBV11-2 and TRBJ2-7; possible D gene TRBD2, 6 bases. Trimming removed 2 bases at V and 2 bases at J, with 19 bases between. From germline, CDR1 is SGHAT and CDR2 FQNNGV. The CDR3 length is 17 residues. In nucleotides, the CDR3 is TGTGCCAGCAGCTTAAACAAATGGGGGGAAGGAGCCTACGAGCAGTACTTC. This gives the protein CASSLNKWGEGAYEQYF.

The chain employs TRBV15 and TRBJ1-2; 7 bases agree with TRBD1. There are 13 residues in the CDR3. Germline CDR1 is LNHNV and CDR2 is YYDKDF (reference sequence). V lost 5 bases to trimming and J lost 4 bases; unmatched junction nucleotides: 4. In DNA form, the CDR3 reads TGTGCCACCAGCCAGGGGGTCGGCTATGGCTACACCTTC. Translating it yields CATSQGVGYGYTF.

This chain links TRBV6-2 or TRBV6-3 with TRBJ1-1; D remains ambiguous. This CDR3 contains 14 residues. With 2 bases removed from V and 1 base from J, the gap between germline ends came to 8 bases. Germline values: CDR1 MNHEY, CDR2 SVGEGT. DNA of the CDR3: TGTGCCAGCAGTTACCGTAGAGAGAACACTGAAGCTTTCTTT. It yields the protein CASSYRRENTEAFF.

The chain carries TRBV6-4 and TRBJ2-1; D gene uncertain. The CDR3 totals 15 residues. Germline V gene data show CDR1 as MRHNA and CDR2 as SNTAGT. V lost 6 bases to trimming and J lost 0 bases, with 12 bases between them. The CDR3 region is CASSPDFGSYNEQFF. In DNA, the CDR3 is TGTGCCAGCAGCCCCGACTTTGGCTCCTACAATGAGCAGTTCTTC.

The CDR3 sequence is CASSDRGLFYNSPLHF. The CDR3 nucleotides are TGTGCCAGTTCGGACAGGGGGCTATTCTATAATTCACCCCTCCACTTT. V gene TRBV18 combines with J gene TRBJ1-6; TRBD1 agrees at 11 bases. CDR3 size: 16 residues. The V gene end was trimmed by 9 bases and the J gene end by 3 bases; junction bases not matched to a gene: 7. Germline values: CDR1 KGHSH, CDR2 LQKENI.

The CDR3 loop reads CASSQSYEQYF. CDR3 nucleotide sequence: TGTGCCAGCAGCCAGAGTTACGAGCAGTACTTC. The genes are TRBV14 and TRBJ2-7; no reliable D call. CDR1 and CDR2 from the germline V gene are SGHDN and FVKESK. V was shortened by 3 bases and J by 4 bases, with 4 bases between the two germline ends. This CDR3 region has 11 residues.

The rearrangement uses TRBV5-1 and TRBJ2-1; D unclear. Germline loops: CDR1 SGHRS, CDR2 YFSETQ. Between the trimmed V and J ends, which lost 0 bases and 10 bases, there was a span of 8 bases. This CDR3 comprises 12 residues. DNA of the CDR3: TGCGCCAGCAGCTTGGAAGCAAACGAGCAGTTCTTC. Translation: CASSLEANEQFF.

The rearrangement links TRBV7-9 to TRBJ1-1; D not resolved. In germline, CDR1 is SEHNR, CDR2 FQNEAQ (reference sequence). The ends were cut back, 1 base at V and 0 bases at J, with 9 bases in the middle. The CDR3 contains 15 residues. CDR3 nucleotide sequence: TGTGCCAGCAGCTTAGTCTCCTCTATGAACACTGAAGCTTTCTTT. This translates into CASSLVSSMNTEAFF. Full variable domain (outside the CDR3, taken from reference TRBV7-9 and TRBJ1-1): DTGVSQNPRHKITKRGQNVTFRCDPISEHNRLYWYRQTLGQGPEFLTYFQNEAQLEKSRLLSDRFSAERPKGSFSTLEIQRTEQGDSAMYLCASSLVSSMNTEAFFGQGTRLTVV.

CDR3 nucleotides: TGCGCCAGCAGCCAAGATGTCGCCAGGCAGGACACTGAAGCTTTCTTT. Its protein is CASSQDVARQDTEAFF. The rearrangement joins TRBV4-1 to TRBJ1-1; no firm D call. The CDR3 runs to 16 residues. The V end was cut by 0 bases, the J end by 3 bases, with 14 bases between. Germline CDR1 and CDR2: MGHRA and YSYEKL.

The rearrangement links TRBV3-1 (or the pseudogene TRBV3-2) to TRBJ1-4; TRBD1 matches at 11 bases. The CDR3 loop spans 18 amino acids. Germline-derived CDR1 and CDR2 are LGHDT and YNNKEL (reference sequence). Trimming took 4 bases from V and 2 from J; bases not matched to a gene: 9. The CDR3 protein is CASSPRTGGAGTNEKLFF. CDR3 DNA: TGTGCCAGCAGCCCAAGGACAGGGGGCGCGGGGACTAATGAAAAACTGTTTTTT.

The chain has TRBV5-6 and TRBJ2-7; 7 bases align to TRBD1. Germline CDR1 and CDR2: SGHDT and YYEEEE. V was clipped by 0 bases and J by 3 bases; unmatched bases: 3. The CDR3 contains 14 residues. The chain's CDR3 is CASSLAGQNYEQYF. For the CDR3, the DNA is TGTGCCAGCAGCTTGGCGGGACAGAACTACGAGCAGTACTTC.

CDR3 amino acids: CASSQLQQGSDEKLFF. In DNA, the CDR3 is TGCGCCAGCAGCCAATTACAACAGGGGTCGGATGAAAAACTGTTTTTT. The chain links TRBV4-1 to TRBJ1-4, with 7 bases matching TRBD1. The germline gives CDR1 MGHRA, CDR2 YSYEKL. V lost 2 bases and J lost 6; bases outside the gene matches: 9. This CDR3 region has 16 residues.

This rearrangement joins TRBV6-1 to TRBJ1-1; D unclear. This CDR3 region has 16 residues. The V gene's germline CDR1 is MNHNS and CDR2 SASEGT. Trimming removed 1 base at V and 0 bases at J, with 12 bases between. The DNA of the CDR3 is TGTGCCAGCAGTGAAGAACCAGTCATCATGAACACTGAAGCTTTCTTT. It encodes CASSEEPVIMNTEAFF.

The sample holds one count of this clone. The V call is TRBV11-2, the J call TRBJ1-5; possibly TRBD1 for D (6 bases). The CDR3 length is 13 residues. The V end lost 3 bases, the J end lost 6 bases, and 9 bases lay between the germline ends. Looked up from germline, CDR1 is SGHAT and CDR2 is FQNNGV. CDR3 coding DNA: TGTGCCAGCAGCTTGACAGGTGGTCAGCCCCAGCATTTT. Translation: CASSLTGGQPQHF.

This rearrangement joins TRBV27 to TRBJ2-3, with 8 bases that match TRBD2. Trimming cost V 6 bases and J 3 bases; bases outside gene matches: 14. From germline, CDR1 is MNHEY and CDR2 SMNVEV (reference sequence). The CDR3 runs to 17 residues. For the CDR3, the DNA is TGTGCCAGCAGCGGGGGGGAGGGGTCCGACTATACAGATACGCAGTATTTT. Translated, it gives CASSGGEGSDYTDTQYF.

The V gene is TRBV9, the J gene TRBJ1-2, with 8 bases fitting TRBD1. The length of the CDR3 is 13 residues. The V segment lost 0 bases and the J segment 6 bases; nucleotides outside the gene matches: 1. Germline values: CDR1 SGDLS, CDR2 YYNGEE. Written as DNA, the CDR3 is TGTGCCAGCAGCGTAGAACAGGGGGATGGCTACACCTTC. Translating gives CASSVEQGDGYTF.